The 24 T cell receptor beta chains given below trace back to one sample, sequenced in a study of CD8+ T cells in alopecia areata. Sequencing relied on a cDNA template that was reverse transcribed from extracted RNA. TCRdb's copy holds only in-frame clones and misses some; the assay was immunoSEQ multiplex PCR. The sample consists of some 99,000 clones, 40% to 55% of them appearing once. Sequencing was done on a sample of CD4+ T cells sorted from blood. Receptor source: a human donor with alopecia areata.

This chain links TRBV30 with TRBJ2-3; D might be TRBD1 (6 bases). The V end was cut by 3 bases, the J end by 6 bases, with 13 bases between. This CDR3 has 13 amino acids. Germline V CDR1 and CDR2: GTSNPN, SVGIG (reference sequence). Here the CDR3 reads CAWRTQGVDTQYF. CDR3 DNA sequence: TGTGCCTGGAGAACACAGGGTGTGGATACGCAGTATTTT.

The chain combines TRBV29-1 with TRBJ2-1, with 12 nucleotides matching TRBD2. Germline lookup yields CDR1 SQVTM and CDR2 ANQGSEA. The ends lost 6 bases at V and 6 bases at J; junction bases unmatched: 6. The CDR3 covers 14 residues. The CDR3 is CSVIRLAGANEQFF. Here the CDR3 DNA reads TGCAGCGTCATCAGACTAGCGGGAGCCAATGAGCAGTTCTTC.

This rearrangement joins TRBV4-3 to TRBJ2-7, with 11 bases fitting TRBD2. J lost 7 bases, V lost 3 bases, and 11 bases had no gene match. The CDR3 is 16 residues long. Germline loops: CDR1 LGHNA, CDR2 YSLEER. The CDR3 reads CASSQTPLAGAGEQYF. The DNA for the CDR3 is TGCGCCAGCAGCCAGACCCCACTAGCGGGAGCTGGGGAGCAGTACTTC.

The chain combines TRBV7-2 with TRBJ2-2; perhaps TRBD2 as D (6 bases). V gave up 2 bases and J gave up 3 bases, with 10 bases separating them. Germline V gives CDR1 SGHTA, CDR2 FQGNSA. CDR3 length equals 15 residues. The DNA for the CDR3 is TGTGCCAGCAGCTTATATCCGGGAGACACCGGGGAGCTGTTTTTT. This codes for CASSLYPGDTGELFF. The entire variable domain, with the rest obtained from reference TRBV7-2 and TRBJ2-2, is as follows: GAGVSQSPSNKVTEKGKDVELRCDPISGHTALYWYRQSLGQGLEFLIYFQGNSAPDKSGLPSDRFSAERTGGSVSTLTIQRTQQEDSAVYLCASSLYPGDTGELFFGEGSRLTVL.

The chain carries TRBV29-1 and TRBJ1-1; D not certain. Per the germline V gene, CDR1 is SQVTM and CDR2 is ANQGSEA. The CDR3 is 12 residues long. With 4 bases removed from V and 2 bases from J, the gap between germline ends came to 8 bases. In nucleotides, the CDR3 is TGCAGCGTTGGGTTCATAAACACTGAAGCTTTCTTT. Its protein is CSVGFINTEAFF. Filled out from reference TRBV29-1 and TRBJ1-1, the complete variable domain reads SAVISQKPSRDICQRGTSLTIQCQVDSQVTMMFWYRQQPGQSLTLIATANQGSEATYESGFVIDKFPISRPNLTFSTLTVSNMSPEDSSIYLCSVGFINTEAFFGQGTRLTVV.

The table lists this clone with a few counts. The chain has TRBV7-6 and TRBJ1-1; D possibly corresponds to TRBD1 (5 bases). Germline lookup yields CDR1 SGHVS and CDR2 FNYEAQ. The V end lost 2 bases, the J end lost 4 bases, and 11 bases lay between the germline ends. The CDR3 has 14 residues. CDR3: CASSLTEGATEAFF. DNA of the CDR3: TGTGCCAGCAGCTTAACTGAAGGGGCCACTGAAGCTTTCTTT.

This CDR3 reads CSVARGTNTGELFF. The CDR3 DNA sequence: TGCAGCGTTGCTCGGGGCACGAACACCGGGGAGCTGTTTTTT. The V call is TRBV29-1, the J call TRBJ2-2, with D perhaps given as TRBD1 or TRBD2 (5 bases each). V was shortened by 4 bases and J by 0 bases, with 9 bases between the two germline ends. The CDR3 consists of 14 residues. Germline V gene sequence: CDR1 SQVTM, CDR2 ANQGSEA.

This chain links TRBV18 with TRBJ1-1, with D uncertain. This CDR3 is 13 amino acids long. Germline CDR1 and CDR2: KGHSH and LQKENI. Trimming cost V 5 bases and J 2 bases, with 9 bases left between them. The CDR3 nucleotides read TGTGCCAGCTCATACAGCGGTAACACTGAAGCTTTCTTT. Encoded protein: CASSYSGNTEAFF.

This chain links TRBV15 with TRBJ1-1; 8 nucleotides match TRBD1. CDR1 is LNHNV, CDR2 YYDKDF, per germline (reference sequence). CDR3 size: 15 residues. The junction had 2 bases not matched to a gene; V was cut back by 2 bases and J by 0 bases. Here the CDR3 reads CATSRPTGVNTEAFF. CDR3 coding DNA: TGTGCCACCAGCAGACCGACAGGGGTGAACACTGAAGCTTTCTTT.

In its sample, this clone was seen a few times. The DNA of the CDR3 is TGCAGCGTTAGAACAGGGGGTCACGAGCAGTACTTC. This codes for CSVRTGGHEQYF. V usage is TRBV29-1 and J usage is TRBJ2-7, with 8 bases matching TRBD1. Germline-derived CDR1 and CDR2 are SQVTM and ANQGSEA. CDR3 length: 12 amino acids. Germline trimming cut 5 bases from V and 5 bases from J; bases unmatched to any gene: 5.

The V call is TRBV7-9, the J call TRBJ2-7; unclear D gene. V dropped 5 bases and J dropped 2 bases, with 7 bases sitting between them. Germline V gene data show CDR1 as SEHNR and CDR2 as FQNEAQ (reference sequence). CDR3 length: 12 residues. Here the CDR3 reads CASSPGPYEQYF. In DNA, the CDR3 is TGTGCCAGCAGCCCTGGTCCCTACGAGCAGTACTTC.

V gene TRBV29-1 combines with J gene TRBJ2-2; D might be TRBD2 (5 bases). The CDR3 covers 13 residues. Per germline, CDR1 SQVTM and CDR2 ANQGSEA. The V end was cut by 3 bases, the J end by 3 bases, with 8 bases between. CDR3 residues: CSVDRGYTGELFF. The DNA for the CDR3 is TGCAGCGTTGATCGGGGATACACCGGGGAGCTGTTTTTT.

As concerns this clone: The sample holds other DNA sequences that translate to the same CDR3. The chain uses TRBV30 and TRBJ2-7; D not certain. V was trimmed by 3 bases and J by 3 bases, leaving 6 bases between them. CDR3 length: 11 amino acids. Germline CDR1 and CDR2: GTSNPN and SVGIG (reference sequence). The DNA for the CDR3 is TGTGCCTGGAGCACGAGCTACGAGCAGTACTTC. Protein: CAWSTSYEQYF.

As DNA, the CDR3 is TGTGCCAGCAGTTTCGGGGGGGTAGATACGCAGTATTTT. It translates to CASSFGGVDTQYF. This rearrangement joins TRBV28 to TRBJ2-3; 8 bases are a match to TRBD2. J lost 5 bases, V lost 3 bases, and 1 base had no gene match. The CDR3 is 13 amino acids. Per germline, CDR1 MDHEN and CDR2 SYDVKM.

This clone is labeled as medium-sized. V gene TRBV28 combines with J gene TRBJ2-1; TRBD2 matches 11 bases. J was trimmed by 8 bases and V by 5 bases; bases with no gene match: 5. Germline values: CDR1 MDHEN, CDR2 SYDVKM. The CDR3 spans 14 residues. This chain's CDR3 is CASSAPGLADEQFF. As DNA, the CDR3 is TGTGCCAGCAGTGCCCCGGGACTAGCGGATGAGCAGTTCTTC.

The chain recombines TRBV7-2 with TRBJ2-1; 13 nucleotides match TRBD2. Per the germline V gene, CDR1 is SGHTA and CDR2 is FQGNSA. This CDR3 has 15 residues. With 7 bases clipped from V and 2 bases from J, the junction kept 2 bases outside the gene matches. As DNA, the CDR3 is TGTGCCAGCACACTAGCGGGAGGGGCCTACAATGAGCAGTTCTTC. Amino acids: CASTLAGGAYNEQFF.

The CDR3 nucleotides read TGCAGCGTTCGTCGAAATAGCGAGGGGAGCCAAGAGACCCAGTACTTC. This encodes CSVRRNSEGSQETQYF. The rearrangement uses TRBV29-1 and TRBJ2-5, with D possibly called TRBD1 or TRBD2 (5 bases each). The CDR3 consists of 16 residues. The germline V and J ends were trimmed by 5 bases and 1 base, with 20 bases remaining between them. Per the germline V gene, CDR1 is SQVTM and CDR2 is ANQGSEA.

The chain recombines TRBV2 with TRBJ2-3, with TRBD2 matching 7 bases. This CDR3 has 14 residues. Trimming cost V 1 base and J 4 bases; bases outside gene matches: 2. CDR1 and CDR2 from the germline V gene are SNHLY and FYNNEI. DNA of the CDR3: TGTGCCAGCAGTGAAGGACTAGCATCAGATACGCAGTATTTT. Translating it yields CASSEGLASDTQYF.

This rearrangement joins TRBV30 to TRBJ1-2; no clear D gene. This CDR3 has 13 amino acids. Germline loops: CDR1 GTSNPN, CDR2 SVGIG (reference sequence). Between the trimmed V and J ends, which lost 0 bases and 5 bases, there was a span of 10 bases. CDR3 loop: CAWSVESVYGYTF. CDR3 sequence (DNA): TGTGCCTGGAGTGTCGAGTCTGTGTATGGCTACACCTTC.

The genes are TRBV29-1 and TRBJ2-7, with TRBD1 matching over 8 bases. The CDR3 has 13 amino acids. Germline assignment: CDR1 SQVTM and CDR2 ANQGSEA. V dropped 7 bases and J dropped 6; count of bases not matched to a gene: 11. The CDR3 protein is CSGGQGIKGEQYF. CDR3 in DNA: TGCAGCGGCGGACAGGGCATAAAAGGCGAGCAGTACTTC.

V usage is TRBV29-1 and J usage is TRBJ2-3; no reliable D call. CDR3 length: 13 residues. The germline CDR1 and CDR2 sequences are SQVTM and ANQGSEA. Trimming removed 3 bases from V and 4 bases from J, with 11 bases in between. CDR3 DNA sequence: TGCAGCGTTGAGAAGGGCAACCCAGATACGCAGTATTTT. Amino acids: CSVEKGNPDTQYF.

V and J are TRBV7-8 and TRBJ2-6, with unresolved D. There are 21 residues in the CDR3. Trimming took off 1 base at V and 0 bases at J, with 22 bases between the two ends. Germline V lookup: CDR1 SGHVS, CDR2 FQNEAQ. This CDR3 reads CASSLGGRLETSPSGANVLTF. DNA of the CDR3: TGTGCCAGCAGCTTAGGAGGCAGGCTAGAAACTTCCCCCTCTGGGGCCAACGTCCTGACTTTC.

The V and J genes are TRBV2 and TRBJ2-3; D not resolved. V shed 7 bases and J shed 1 base, with 12 bases lying between them. CDR1 and CDR2 from the germline V gene are SNHLY and FYNNEI. The CDR3 is 14 amino acids. The CDR3 nucleotides are TGTGCCAGCAATGGGAACAGACGCACAGATACGCAGTATTTT. This translates into CASNGNRRTDTQYF.

V is TRBV29-1 and J is TRBJ2-7, with 10 nucleotides matching TRBD1. The germline gives CDR1 SQVTM, CDR2 ANQGSEA. This CDR3 comprises 15 residues. V gave up 0 bases and J gave up 3 bases; unmatched junction bases: 5. DNA of the CDR3: TGCAGCGTTGAAGATCCGGGACAGGGGATCTACGAGCAGTACTTC. It encodes CSVEDPGQGIYEQYF.